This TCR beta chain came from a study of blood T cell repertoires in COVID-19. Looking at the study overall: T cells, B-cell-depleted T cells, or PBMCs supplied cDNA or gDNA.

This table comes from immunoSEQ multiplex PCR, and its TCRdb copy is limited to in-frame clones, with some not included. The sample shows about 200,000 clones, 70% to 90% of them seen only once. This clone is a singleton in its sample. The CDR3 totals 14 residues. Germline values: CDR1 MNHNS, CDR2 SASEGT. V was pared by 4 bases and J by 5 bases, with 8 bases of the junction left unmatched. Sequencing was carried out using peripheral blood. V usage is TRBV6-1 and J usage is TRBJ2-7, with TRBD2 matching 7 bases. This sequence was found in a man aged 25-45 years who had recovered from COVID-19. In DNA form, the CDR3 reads TGTGCCAGCAGTGCCGGGACTACCGCCGACGAGCAGTACTTC. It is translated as CASSAGTTADEQYF.